The 24 T cell receptor beta chains given below trace back to one sample, sequenced in a study of OX40 agonist ivuxolimab in advanced cancers. Libraries were prepared by immunoSEQ multiplex PCR; TCRdb keeps only in-frame clonotypes and omits some of them. The sample comprises about 86,000 clones, about 90% of which are singletons, and roughly 8.9% rests with the top ten. The sequenced sample was CD4+ or CD8+ T cells sorted from blood, obtained in a trial of the OX40 agonist ivuxolimab. The receptors were gathered from an adult with an advanced solid tumor such as melanoma, head and neck, liver or kidney cancer.

Only one count was recorded for this clone. V usage is TRBV6-1 and J usage is TRBJ1-5; D remains ambiguous. CDR1 is MNHNS, CDR2 SASEGT, per germline. Between the trimmed V and J ends, which lost 7 bases and 0 bases, there was a span of 10 bases. The CDR3 has 14 residues. This chain's CDR3 is CASIPTYSNQPQHF. The CDR3 DNA follows: TGTGCCAGCATCCCCACTTATAGCAATCAGCCCCAGCATTTT.

The J gene is TRBJ1-1, the V gene TRBV2; D is unresolved. The CDR3 consists of 15 residues. V lost 5 bases and J lost 8, with 21 bases in between. The germline V gene has CDR1 SNHLY and CDR2 FYNNEI. CDR3 in DNA: TGTGCCAGCAGTCCAGGAGGCCCGCACCTTCTAGAAGCTTTCTTT. This sequence encodes CASSPGGPHLLEAFF.

The CDR3 sequence is CASSQRGQGGTEAFF. The CDR3 coding sequence is TGCGCCAGCAGCCAAAGAGGACAGGGTGGCACTGAAGCTTTCTTT. The J gene is TRBJ1-1, the V gene TRBV4-1; 8 bases match TRBD1. CDR1 MGHRA and CDR2 YSYEKL come from the germline V gene. The CDR3 is 15 residues long. After removal of 2 bases from V and 4 bases from J, the junction contained 6 bases not matched to a gene.

This clone was counted once. The chain's CDR3 is CASSQVGAPQYF. Written as DNA, the CDR3 is TGTGCCAGCAGCCAAGTTGGAGCCCCGCAGTACTTC. The chain combines TRBV4-2 with TRBJ2-5, with D hard to call. This CDR3 spans 12 amino acids. Trimming removed 1 base at V and 11 bases at J, with 11 bases between. Germline V gene sequence: CDR1 LGHNA, CDR2 YNFKEQ.

This clone was seen a single time. The chain joins TRBV7-9 to TRBJ1-2; the D is unclear. Germline loops: CDR1 SEHNR, CDR2 FQNEAQ (reference sequence). Trimming cost V 5 bases and J 2 bases, with 21 bases left between them. The CDR3 consists of 17 residues. Here the CDR3 reads CASSSHPFASTNYGYTF. CDR3 nucleotide sequence: TGTGCCAGCAGCAGCCATCCTTTTGCGTCGACGAACTATGGCTACACCTTC.

The genes are TRBV6-6 and TRBJ1-2; 7 nucleotides line up with TRBD1. CDR3 length: 11 residues. CDR1 is MNHNY and CDR2 is SVGAGI in the germline V gene (reference sequence). After removal of 11 bases from V and 8 bases from J, the junction contained 8 bases not matched to a gene. CDR3 residues: CAGSRGIGYTF. The CDR3 nucleotides read TGTGCCGGCTCCAGGGGGATCGGCTACACCTTC.

The rearrangement links TRBV30 to TRBJ1-5; TRBD1 might be the D (5 bases). The germline CDR1 and CDR2 sequences are GTSNPN and SVGIG (reference sequence). Deletions cut 2 bases from V and 6 bases from J, with 11 bases between. CDR3 size: 13 residues. CDR3 DNA sequence: TGTGCCTGGAGTTCTGGGGGGGGTCAGCCCCAGCATTTT. Its protein product is CAWSSGGGQPQHF.

The V call is TRBV30, the J call TRBJ2-4; 12 bases map to TRBD2. The V gene end was trimmed by 3 bases and the J gene end by 2 bases; junction bases not matched to a gene: 8. The CDR3 totals 17 residues. Germline CDR1 GTSNPN, CDR2 SVGIG (reference sequence). The chain's CDR3 is CAWRDGLAGQSKNIQYF. The CDR3 DNA sequence: TGTGCCTGGAGGGACGGACTAGCGGGACAATCCAAAAACATTCAGTACTTC.

For the CDR3, the DNA is TGTGCCAGCAGCTGGGCAGGGGACTATGGCTACACCTTC. Its translation is CASSWAGDYGYTF. This chain connects TRBV5-4 to TRBJ1-2; possibly TRBD1 for D (6 bases). This CDR3 spans 13 amino acids. Germline assignment: CDR1 SGHNT and CDR2 YYREEE (reference sequence). The V end was cut by 3 bases, the J end by 3 bases, with 9 bases between.

This clone was recorded only once. The V gene is TRBV11-2, the J gene TRBJ2-7; possible D gene TRBD2, 6 bases. Germline lookup yields CDR1 SGHAT and CDR2 FQNNGV. The CDR3 is made up of 14 amino acids. The V end was cut by 1 base, the J end by 2 bases, with 9 bases between. Written as DNA, the CDR3 is TGTGCCAGCAGCTTAGCGGGGGACGCCTACGAGCAGTACTTC. Protein product: CASSLAGDAYEQYF. The complete variable domain, with remaining parts taken from reference TRBV11-2 and TRBJ2-7, reads EAGVAQSPRYKIIEKRQSVAFWCNPISGHATLYWYQQILGQGPKLLIQFQNNGVVDDSQLPKDRFSAERLKGVDSTLKIQPAKLEDSAVYLCASSLAGDAYEQYFGPGTRLTVT.

The chain uses TRBV2 and TRBJ2-2; TRBD1 aligns across 10 bases. Per the germline V gene, CDR1 is SNHLY and CDR2 is FYNNEI. There are 15 residues in the CDR3. The junction had 4 bases not matched to a gene; V was cut back by 4 bases and J by 5 bases. CDR3 loop: CASSVGQGMTGELFF. The CDR3 DNA is TGTGCCAGCAGTGTGGGACAGGGGATGACCGGGGAGCTGTTTTTT.

The V and J genes are TRBV5-6 and TRBJ2-7, with 7 bases lining up with TRBD1. This CDR3 is 16 amino acids long. The V and J ends lost 4 bases and 2 bases, in that order; junction bases with no gene match: 12. Germline V gives CDR1 SGHDT, CDR2 YYEEEE. For the CDR3, the DNA is TGTGCCAGCAGCCGAGACGGGACAGCCCCACCCTACGAGCAGTACTTC. This sequence encodes CASSRDGTAPPYEQYF.

The chain joins TRBV18 to TRBJ1-3; D not resolved. The CDR3 spans 17 residues. V was trimmed by 2 bases and J by 0 bases, leaving 14 bases between them. From germline, CDR1 is KGHSH and CDR2 LQKENI. The CDR3 DNA follows: TGTGCCAGCTCACCAGGATCTGTGACGGGCTCTGGAAACACCATATATTTT. This gives the protein CASSPGSVTGSGNTIYF.

The V call is TRBV2, the J call TRBJ2-1; D remains unclear. V lost 4 bases and J 3 bases, leaving 13 bases between the germline ends. This CDR3 region has 15 residues. Per germline, CDR1 SNHLY and CDR2 FYNNEI. The chain's CDR3 is CASSGTPRGYNEQFF. CDR3 coding DNA: TGTGCCAGCAGTGGGACCCCCCGAGGCTACAATGAGCAGTTCTTC.

J is TRBJ2-1 and V is TRBV27; a possible D gene is TRBD1 (5 bases). This CDR3 contains 12 residues. The germline V gene encodes CDR1 MNHEY and CDR2 SMNVEV (reference sequence). Trimming took off 3 bases at V and 9 bases at J, with 9 bases between the two ends. CDR3 coding DNA: TGTGCCAGCAGTTTGGGGCTGGGTGAGCAGTTCTTC. This encodes CASSLGLGEQFF.

The V call is TRBV15, the J call TRBJ2-7, with D hard to call. The CDR3 loop spans 14 amino acids. The germline CDR1 and CDR2 sequences are LNHNV and YYDKDF (reference sequence). Trimming pared 4 bases from V and 5 bases from J, leaving 15 bases between. This chain's CDR3 is CATSTRAPAHEQYF. Written as DNA, the CDR3 is TGTGCCACCAGCACTCGGGCTCCGGCCCACGAGCAGTACTTC.

The rearrangement joins TRBV19 to TRBJ2-1; 9 bases align to TRBD2. J was trimmed by 7 bases and V by 7 bases; bases with no gene match: 8. The CDR3 is 14 amino acids. Germline assignment: CDR1 LNHDA and CDR2 SQIVND (reference sequence). The CDR3 bases are TGTGCCAGTACCCTAGCGGGGAGCCAAAATGAGCAGTTCTTC. Amino acids: CASTLAGSQNEQFF.

The V and J genes are TRBV5-1 and TRBJ2-1; 7 bases are a match to TRBD1. Per germline, CDR1 SGHRS and CDR2 YFSETQ. The V and J ends lost 4 bases and 6 bases, in that order; junction bases with no gene match: 10. This CDR3 is 15 amino acids long. This CDR3 reads CASSPGTAFGNEQFF. In DNA form, the CDR3 reads TGCGCCAGCAGCCCCGGGACAGCCTTCGGCAATGAGCAGTTCTTC.

J is TRBJ2-1 and V is TRBV13; 7 nucleotides match TRBD1. Germline lookup yields CDR1 PRHDT and CDR2 FYEKMQ (reference sequence). The CDR3 consists of 15 residues. Unmatched junction bases numbered 7, after V lost 4 bases and J lost 4 bases. CDR3 protein: CASSSTGVPYNEQFF. The DNA of the CDR3 is TGTGCCAGCAGCTCTACAGGGGTCCCGTACAATGAGCAGTTCTTC.

The chain employs TRBV4-1 and TRBJ2-3, with 8 nucleotides matching TRBD1. J lost 0 bases, V lost 3 bases, and 14 bases had no gene match. Germline-derived CDR1 and CDR2 are MGHRA and YSYEKL. This CDR3 has 19 amino acids. DNA for the CDR3: TGCGCCAGCAGCCAGTACCGGGACAGGTCCCTAACTAGCACAGATACGCAGTATTTT. Its translation: CASSQYRDRSLTSTDTQYF.

The V call is TRBV7-8, the J call TRBJ2-3; a weak D match, TRBD2 (5 bases). Germline V gives CDR1 SGHVS, CDR2 FQNEAQ. The CDR3 covers 14 residues. Trimming shortened V by 0 bases and J by 6 bases, and 10 bases separated the two germline ends. CDR3 sequence (DNA): TGTGCCAGCAGCTTAGCTTCAGCGGTCGATACGCAGTATTTT. It specifies CASSLASAVDTQYF.

This chain joins TRBV5-1 and TRBJ2-7, with TRBD1 matching 9 bases. The ends lost 2 bases at V and 5 bases at J; junction bases unmatched: 5. This CDR3 comprises 14 residues. Germline CDR1 SGHRS, CDR2 YFSETQ. The CDR3 coding sequence is TGCGCCAGCAGCTTAGGACAGGGGAAACACGAGCAGTACTTC. Protein: CASSLGQGKHEQYF.

J is TRBJ1-1 and V is TRBV6-5, with 8 bases aligning to TRBD1. Germline lookup yields CDR1 MNHEY and CDR2 SVGAGI. This CDR3 spans 15 amino acids. The V and J ends lost 0 bases and 5 bases, in that order; junction bases with no gene match: 5. The CDR3, as DNA: TGTGCCAGCAGTTACTCACAGGGGGGGGCGACTGAAGCTTTCTTT. Translation gives CASSYSQGGATEAFF.

The rearrangement joins TRBV6-5 to TRBJ2-3, with D unresolved. Germline V gene data show CDR1 as MNHEY and CDR2 as SVGAGI. CDR3 size: 13 residues. Trimming shortened V by 5 bases and J by 4 bases, and 10 bases separated the two germline ends. This chain's CDR3 is CASSLLISDTQYF. The CDR3 DNA follows: TGTGCCAGCAGTCTACTTATATCAGATACGCAGTATTTT.